The 26 T cell receptor beta chains in this list originate from one sample, sequenced in a study of metastatic and nonmetastatic thyroid tumors. No patient had received any treatment before thyroid surgery. TCRdb reprocessed the PCR reads using MiXCR. The data show a few thousand clones, roughly 28% seen once. Source material: adjacent normal tissue. These receptors all stem from a female donor with papillary thyroid cancer or a benign thyroid nodule (not recorded which). Some clones in this sample may be carry-over from other donors' samples.

J is TRBJ2-5 and V is TRBV28; TRBD1 or TRBD2 may be the D gene (6 bases each). Germline CDR1 MDHEN, CDR2 SYDVKM. Trimming removed 0 bases at V and 0 bases at J, with 17 bases between. This CDR3 contains 18 residues. CDR3 nucleotides: TGTGCCAGCAGTTTATGGATCTTCGGGGGCCGTGACCAAGAGACCCAGTACTTC. Translating it yields CASSLWIFGGRDQETQYF.

CDR3 protein: CASSLDEQYF. The CDR3 DNA follows: TGTGCCAGCAGTTTGGACGAGCAGTACTTC. This chain connects TRBV28 to TRBJ2-7; D gene uncertain. CDR1 MDHEN and CDR2 SYDVKM come from the germline V gene. CDR3 length: 10 residues. Trimming took off 3 bases at V and 5 bases at J, with 2 bases between the two ends.

This clone is classed as large. The chain uses TRBV6-1 and TRBJ2-7; 7 nucleotides line up with TRBD1. Unmatched junction bases numbered 6, after V lost 5 bases and J lost 2 bases. The CDR3 is 14 amino acids. Germline-derived CDR1 and CDR2 are MNHNS and SASEGT. The CDR3 DNA is TGTGCCAGCAGTCAACAGGGGCACCCCTACGAGCAGTACTTC. It is translated as CASSQQGHPYEQYF.

The gene calls are TRBV6-1 and TRBJ2-5; D gene uncertain. The CDR3 has 11 residues. Trimming removed 4 bases from V and 7 bases from J, with 7 bases in between. From germline, CDR1 is MNHNS and CDR2 SASEGT. This chain's CDR3 is CASSAKRTQYF. CDR3 sequence (DNA): TGTGCCAGCAGTGCCAAGAGGACCCAGTACTTC.

The gene calls are TRBV20-1 and TRBJ2-3; 8 positions agree with TRBD2. Germline CDR1 is DFQATT and CDR2 is SNEGSKA (reference sequence). V trimming: 0 bases; J trimming: 0 bases; junction bases outside the gene matches: 5. The CDR3 length is 16 residues. The CDR3 spells CSARDVLAGSTDTQYF. The CDR3 DNA follows: TGCAGTGCTAGAGATGTCCTAGCGGGTAGCACAGATACGCAGTATTTT.

This clone has just a few counts. V is TRBV27 and J is TRBJ2-5; TRBD1 or TRBD2 may be the D gene (5 bases each). CDR3 size: 12 residues. The V gene's germline CDR1 is MNHEY and CDR2 SMNVEV (reference sequence). The CDR3: CGSVVRGVTQYF. The CDR3 DNA reads as TGTGGTAGCGTAGTCCGGGGCGTGACCCAGTACTTC.

V and J are TRBV6-2 or TRBV6-3 and TRBJ1-1; maybe TRBD1 (5 bases). Trimming pared 2 bases from V and 5 bases from J, leaving 9 bases between. This CDR3 region has 13 residues. CDR1 is MNHEY and CDR2 is SVGEGT in the germline V gene. CDR3 sequence reads: CASSYRGRTEAFF. The CDR3 coding sequence is TGTGCCAGCAGTTACCGGGGGAGAACTGAAGCTTTCTTT.

A few counts support this clone. This chain uses TRBV6-1 with TRBJ2-7; possible D gene TRBD1, 6 bases. Germline CDR1 is MNHNS and CDR2 is SASEGT. CDR3 length: 14 residues. The V and J ends lost 2 bases and 1 base respectively, with 9 bases between them. The CDR3 is CASSERQGSYEQYF. DNA for the CDR3: TGTGCCAGCAGTGAAAGGCAGGGGTCCTACGAGCAGTACTTC.

This clone is classed as large. This chain links TRBV6-1 with TRBJ2-1; D remains unclear. Germline-derived CDR1 and CDR2 are MNHNS and SASEGT. The CDR3 covers 13 residues. V lost 5 bases and J 3 bases, leaving 8 bases between the germline ends. CDR3 amino acids: CASSSFYYNEQFF. DNA of the CDR3: TGTGCCAGCAGTTCGTTTTACTACAATGAGCAGTTCTTC.

Comments on this clone: The junction differs from germline at one of its ends, possibly a read error. This chain joins TRBV6-5 and TRBJ1-4; the D is unclear. Looked up from germline, CDR1 is MNHEY and CDR2 is SVGAGI. CDR3 length equals 15 residues. CDR3 nucleotides: TGTGCCAGCAGTTATATCCCCCGAACGGGTGAAAAACCGTTTTTT. This sequence encodes CASSYIPRTGEKPFF.

Judged by abundance, this clone is medium-sized. This chain links TRBV7-9 with TRBJ2-7; 10 bases are shared with TRBD1. Germline CDR1 is SEHNR and CDR2 is FQNEAQ (reference sequence). V shed 4 bases and J 5 bases; nucleotides not matched to a gene: 8. This CDR3 is 15 amino acids long. CDR3 loop: CASSSRQGALDEQYF. Written as DNA, the CDR3 is TGTGCCAGCAGCTCCCGACAGGGGGCATTGGACGAGCAGTACTTC.

The chain is built from TRBV9 and TRBJ2-1, with 10 bases lining up with TRBD2. Germline trimming cut 0 bases from V and 7 bases from J; bases unmatched to any gene: 10. The CDR3 contains 17 residues. Germline V lookup: CDR1 SGDLS, CDR2 YYNGEE. CDR3 nucleotide sequence: TGTGCCAGCAGCGTAGTAGCGGGAGGACCTTTGGAGAATGAGCAGTTCTTC. Residues: CASSVVAGGPLENEQFF.

This clone occurred a few times. Relative to the germline gene, one junction end is altered; a read error may explain this. The same CDR3 is also encoded by other DNA sequences in this sample. The CDR3 DNA reads TGTGCCAGCAGTTTATCGTCCCAGGAGACACAGTACTTC. Protein sequence: CASSLSSQETQYF. This chain joins TRBV27 and TRBJ2-5; D not certain. The CDR3 is made up of 13 amino acids. Germline CDR1 MNHEY, CDR2 SMNVEV (reference sequence).

This chain uses TRBV5-1 with TRBJ1-6; no clear D. Trimming removed 1 base from V and 11 bases from J, with 13 bases in between. CDR1 is SGHRS and CDR2 is YFSETQ in the germline V gene. The CDR3 totals 14 residues. The CDR3, as DNA: TGCGCCAGCAGCTTGAGAGAAACTTTAACACCCCTCCACTTT. This encodes CASSLRETLTPLHF.

The V call is TRBV6-2 or TRBV6-3, the J call TRBJ1-5, with 8 bases matching TRBD1. Per germline, CDR1 MNHEY and CDR2 SVGEGT. V was clipped by 0 bases and J by 7 bases; unmatched bases: 5. The CDR3 sequence is 15 residues long. CDR3 sequence: CASSYSGQVEQPQHF. CDR3 in DNA: TGTGCCAGCAGTTACTCGGGACAGGTGGAACAGCCCCAGCATTTT.

This clone was counted ten times or more. The V call is TRBV9, the J call TRBJ2-1, with 8 bases that match TRBD2. Germline CDR1 SGDLS, CDR2 YYNGEE. The CDR3 loop spans 15 amino acids. J gave up 5 bases and V 3 bases, and 7 bases lay outside the gene matches. CDR3 DNA: TGTGCCAGCAGCGCCAGCGGGAGTGGGAACAATGAGCAGTTCTTC. Translated, it gives CASSASGSGNNEQFF.

The chain employs TRBV12-3 or TRBV12-4 and TRBJ1-2, with 7 bases matching TRBD1. V was clipped by 10 bases and J by 4 bases; unmatched bases: 9. The CDR3 contains 13 residues. The CDR3: CAIGQAISYGYTF. The CDR3 DNA reads as TGTGCCATAGGACAGGCGATATCCTATGGCTACACCTTC.

In this sample, this clone turned up a few times. This chain links TRBV28 with TRBJ2-5, with 13 bases matching TRBD2. The length of the CDR3 is 18 residues. Germline V gives CDR1 MDHEN, CDR2 SYDVKM. The trim removed 6 bases at V and 5 bases at J, leaving 15 bases unmatched. This CDR3 is CASRTQGTSGRAGETQYF. The CDR3 coding sequence is TGTGCCAGCAGGACCCAGGGAACTAGCGGGAGGGCCGGGGAGACCCAGTACTTC.

V is TRBV11-1 and J is TRBJ2-1; 8 bases are shared with TRBD2. Trimming took 2 bases from V and 4 from J; bases not matched to a gene: 10. The length of the CDR3 is 17 residues. Per the germline V gene, CDR1 is SGHAT and CDR2 is FQDESV (reference sequence). This CDR3 is CASSLLFSGGKYNEQFF. In DNA, the CDR3 is TGTGCCAGCAGCTTATTGTTCAGCGGGGGAAAGTACAATGAGCAGTTCTTC.

This clone was seen a handful of times. This chain connects TRBV19 to TRBJ1-2; D not certain. The V and J ends lost 3 bases and 6 bases respectively, with 11 bases between them. This CDR3 has 13 amino acids. Germline V gene lookup returns CDR1 LNHDA and CDR2 SQIVND (reference sequence). CDR3 DNA: TGTGCCAGTAGTATGGGGTGGACGGATGGCTACACCTTC. Translated, it gives CASSMGWTDGYTF.

This clone has more than one count but fewer than ten. CDR3 sequence: CASSIGTSGMRAGYEQYF. The CDR3 DNA reads as TGCGCCAGCAGCATAGGGACTAGCGGGATGAGAGCCGGCTACGAGCAGTACTTC. This chain joins TRBV5-1 and TRBJ2-7; TRBD2 aligns across 13 bases. J was trimmed by 3 bases and V by 4 bases; bases with no gene match: 13. This CDR3 has 18 amino acids. From germline, CDR1 is SGHRS and CDR2 YFSETQ.

The gene calls are TRBV12-3 or TRBV12-4 and TRBJ1-2; the D gene is possibly TRBD1 (5 bases). This CDR3 region has 14 residues. The germline V and J ends were trimmed by 3 bases and 7 bases, with 15 bases remaining between them. CDR3 sequence: CASSFPMGRGGYTF. The DNA of the CDR3 is TGTGCCAGCAGTTTCCCTATGGGGAGGGGTGGCTACACCTTC.

This clone was found a few times. This chain uses TRBV28 with TRBJ1-2; TRBD1 agrees at 9 bases. CDR1 and CDR2 from the germline V gene are MDHEN and SYDVKM. The CDR3 consists of 14 residues. J lost 8 bases, V lost 4 bases, and 8 bases had no gene match. This CDR3 is CASSYRGRFWGYTF. CDR3 coding DNA: TGTGCCAGCAGTTACAGGGGGCGATTTTGGGGCTACACCTTC.

This clone is medium-sized within its sample. V usage is TRBV20-1 and J usage is TRBJ2-1; 7 bases match TRBD1. In germline, CDR1 is DFQATT, CDR2 SNEGSKA (reference sequence). Trimming at V came to 4 bases and at J to 5 bases, leaving 5 bases not matched to a gene. This CDR3 has 13 residues. CDR3 protein: CSAKWDSDNEQFF. Written as DNA, the CDR3 is TGCAGTGCTAAATGGGACAGTGACAATGAGCAGTTCTTC.

This clone rates as large. CDR3 sequence reads: CASSYLGQPETQYF. For the CDR3, the DNA is TGTGCCAGCAGTTACTTAGGACAGCCGGAGACCCAGTACTTC. The rearrangement links TRBV6-6 to TRBJ2-5, with a weak D call TRBD1 (6 bases). Germline V gene data show CDR1 as MNHNY and CDR2 as SVGAGI (reference sequence). The CDR3 runs to 14 residues. Trimming cost V 1 base and J 5 bases, with 11 bases left between them.

The rearrangement joins TRBV6-1 to TRBJ1-1; D gene ambiguous. This CDR3 is built from 13 residues. CDR1 MNHNS and CDR2 SASEGT come from the germline V gene. Trimming left V 6 bases short and J 3 bases short, with 11 bases between. CDR3 loop: CASSRSGDTEAFF. The CDR3 nucleotides read TGTGCCAGCAGCCGGTCGGGCGACACTGAAGCTTTCTTT.